Listed here are 21 T cell receptor beta chains from one sample, sequenced in a study of blood T cells in healthy people across ages. PCR was performed a second time for about 7 to 11 cycles using a sample-barcoded 5' primer and a J-beta primer mix. Using its own MiXCR run on the 5' RACE reads, TCRdb lists one record per CDR3 protein. The top ten hold under 25% of the sample, which has 700,000 to 800,000 distinct CDR3 sequences, around 46% seen once. The material sequenced was blood. The source is a woman aged 60-75 years in good health.

The chain uses TRBV20-1 and TRBJ1-4, with 8 nucleotides matching TRBD1. Unmatched junction bases numbered 2, after V lost 3 bases and J lost 2 bases. This CDR3 is built from 14 residues. Germline V CDR1 and CDR2: DFQATT, SNEGSKA (reference sequence). The CDR3 loop is CSASDRGTNEKLFF. CDR3 bases: TGCAGTGCTAGCGACAGGGGCACTAATGAAAAACTGTTTTTT.

With respect to this clonotype: With a much larger clone just one base away, this may be a read error. The genes are TRBV20-1 and TRBJ2-5; 10 nucleotides agree with TRBD2. The germline gives CDR1 DFQATT, CDR2 SNEGSKA (reference sequence). The V and J ends lost 6 bases and 11 bases, in that order; junction bases with no gene match: 18. The length of the CDR3 is 15 residues. The CDR3 bases are TGCAGTGCCCCCCGTTTCAGCGGGGGGGAGTATGAGCAGTACTTC. As protein: CSAPRFSGGEYEQYF.

Only a few counts were recorded for this clonotype. This may come from a read error, since a much larger clone is one base off. This chain connects TRBV7-3 to TRBJ2-5; the match to TRBD2 covers 10 bases. The germline CDR1 and CDR2 sequences are SGHTA and FQGTGA. The CDR3 loop spans 15 amino acids. J was trimmed by 11 bases and V by 2 bases; bases with no gene match: 11. The CDR3 sequence: CASSLGLAENNEQYF. The CDR3 nucleotides are TGTGCCAGCAGCTTAGGACTAGCGGAAAACAATGAGCAGTACTTC.

This clonotype occurred a few times. The chain links TRBV12-3 or TRBV12-4 to TRBJ2-2; D not certain. The CDR3 totals 11 residues. Trimming removed 5 bases at V and 6 bases at J, with 4 bases between. The CDR3 loop is CASSSPGELFF. DNA for the CDR3: TGTGCCAGCAGTAGCCCCGGGGAGCTGTTTTTT.

This clonotype has just a few counts. V and J are TRBV18 and TRBJ1-2; D is ambiguous. V was trimmed by 2 bases and J by 8 bases, leaving 12 bases between them. The CDR3 is made up of 13 amino acids. Germline-derived CDR1 and CDR2 are KGHSH and LQKENI. The DNA of the CDR3 is TGTGCCAGCTCACCAGAAGGAATCGACGGCTACACCTTC. Its translation is CASSPEGIDGYTF.

The CDR3 reads CASSQESPGTLPGETQYF. CDR3 coding DNA: TGTGCCAGCAGCCAAGAGTCGCCCGGGACTCTGCCGGGAGAGACCCAGTACTTC. This rearrangement joins TRBV4-2 to TRBJ2-5; possible D gene TRBD2, 6 bases. Trimming took 0 bases from V and 4 from J, leaving 21 bases between them. The CDR3 has 18 residues. Germline CDR1 is LGHNA and CDR2 is YNFKEQ.

This clonotype was counted between two and nine times. The chain has TRBV20-1 and TRBJ1-6, with TRBD1 as a possible D gene (5 bases). The germline CDR1 and CDR2 sequences are DFQATT and SNEGSKA (reference sequence). This CDR3 has 13 residues. Trimming left V 6 bases short and J 14 bases short, with 20 bases between. DNA for the CDR3: TGCAGTGCCCGCGCCCAGGGTGTTCGGGCCCTCCACTTT. Encoded protein: CSARAQGVRALHF.

A few counts support this clonotype. The rearrangement uses TRBV5-1 and TRBJ1-5, with D possibly being TRBD1 (5 bases). Trimming took off 0 bases at V and 0 bases at J, with 10 bases between the two ends. The CDR3 contains 16 residues. CDR1 is SGHRS, CDR2 YFSETQ, per germline. The CDR3 reads CASSLVPQGSNQPQHF. CDR3 sequence (DNA): TGCGCCAGCAGCTTGGTACCCCAGGGTAGCAATCAGCCCCAGCATTTT.

The genes are TRBV29-1 and TRBJ2-7, with 12 nucleotides matching TRBD2. Germline trimming cut 5 bases from V and 6 bases from J; bases unmatched to any gene: 5. CDR1 SQVTM and CDR2 ANQGSEA come from the germline V gene. The length of the CDR3 is 13 residues. For the CDR3, the DNA is TGCAGCGTTCGGACTAGCGGGATCTGCGAGCAGTACTTC. It is translated as CSVRTSGICEQYF.

This clonotype was picked up a small number of times. V usage is TRBV20-1 and J usage is TRBJ1-4; tentatively, D is TRBD1 (6 bases). V lost 3 bases, J lost 0 bases, and 11 bases lay in between. The CDR3 is 15 residues long. In germline, CDR1 is DFQATT, CDR2 SNEGSKA (reference sequence). The CDR3, as DNA: TGCAGTGCTAGTGGACAGTTTGCAACTAATGAAAAACTGTTTTTT. Its translation: CSASGQFATNEKLFF.

The CDR3 nucleotides are TGTGCCTGGAGTAGGGATTCCTACAATGAGCAGTACTTC. Translating gives CAWSRDSYNEQYF. The chain combines TRBV30 with TRBJ2-1; D not certain. The DNA end favors TRBJ2-7, so the J call may be wrong. CDR1 and CDR2 (germline): GTSNPN, SVGIG (reference sequence). The CDR3 contains 13 residues.

The V call is TRBV3-1, the J call TRBJ2-7; TRBD1 matches at 9 bases. The V and J ends lost 5 bases and 2 bases, in that order; junction bases with no gene match: 13. This CDR3 has 17 residues. In germline, CDR1 is LGHDT, CDR2 YNNKEL (reference sequence). The CDR3 sequence is CASSSSRDRESTYEQYF. As DNA, the CDR3 is TGTGCCAGCAGCTCGTCCCGGGACAGGGAAAGCACCTACGAGCAGTACTTC.

This clonotype was observed a few times. The chain carries TRBV3-1 and TRBJ2-7; D remains ambiguous. Germline V gene sequence: CDR1 LGHDT, CDR2 YNNKEL (reference sequence). Trimming removed 1 base from V and 2 bases from J, with 9 bases in between. This CDR3 has 14 residues. The CDR3, as DNA: TGTGCCAGCAGCCAAGGCGGAGAAGCCTACGAGCAGTACTTC. This gives the protein CASSQGGEAYEQYF.

CDR3 nucleotides: TGTGCCAGCAGCCCCGCCGGAGGACGGGAAGAGCAGTACTTC. Protein sequence: CASSPAGGREEQYF. This rearrangement joins TRBV7-3 to TRBJ2-4; possible D gene TRBD2, 5 bases. CDR1 is SGHTA and CDR2 is FQGTGA in the germline V gene. Trimming cost V 5 bases and J 13 bases, with 21 bases left between them. There are 14 residues in the CDR3. Variable domain in full (rest from reference TRBV7-3 and TRBJ2-4): GAGVSQTPSNKVTEKGKYVELRCDPISGHTALYWYRQSLGQGPEFLIYFQGTGAADDSGLPNDRFFAVRPEGSVSTLKIQRTERGDSAVYLCASSPAGGREEQYFGAGTRLSVL.

This clonotype was seen ten or more times. This may stem from a read error, because a much larger clone lies one nucleotide away. This chain uses TRBV7-2 with TRBJ2-1, with D perhaps matching TRBD2 (7 bases). With the DNA end fitting TRBJ2-7 better, the J assignment may be wrong. From germline, CDR1 is SGHTA and CDR2 FQGNSA. The CDR3 contains 14 residues. CDR3 sequence reads: CASRGGASYNEQYF. Here the CDR3 DNA reads TGTGCCAGCAGGGGGGGGGCCTCCTACAATGAGCAGTACTTC.

V gene TRBV28 combines with J gene TRBJ1-5; a weak D match, TRBD1 (5 bases). Germline assignment: CDR1 MDHEN and CDR2 SYDVKM. This CDR3 has 12 residues. V dropped 10 bases and J dropped 7 bases, with 14 bases sitting between them. This CDR3 reads CAITGRGQPQHF. CDR3 nucleotides: TGTGCCATCACGGGGCGTGGGCAGCCCCAGCATTTT.

The chain joins TRBV11-2 to TRBJ1-2; a weak D match, TRBD1 (5 bases). V was trimmed by 5 bases and J by 7 bases, leaving 14 bases between them. CDR3 length: 13 amino acids. Per the germline V gene, CDR1 is SGHAT and CDR2 is FQNNGV. The CDR3 spells CASSTSPRAGYTF. The CDR3 DNA is TGTGCCAGCAGCACCTCCCCCAGGGCTGGCTACACCTTC.

This rearrangement joins TRBV15 to TRBJ2-5; D perhaps matches TRBD1 (5 bases). V lost 1 base and J 4 bases, leaving 22 bases between the germline ends. The CDR3 sequence is 18 residues long. CDR1 and CDR2 (germline): LNHNV, YYDKDF (reference sequence). The CDR3 region is CATSRAPRQGRLGETQYF. The CDR3 nucleotides read TGTGCCACCAGCAGAGCCCCCCGGCAGGGTCGTTTGGGAGAGACCCAGTACTTC.

The rearrangement links TRBV24-1 to TRBJ2-7; D is unresolved. Germline lookup yields CDR1 KGHDR and CDR2 SFDVKD. V was cut by 4 bases and J by 2 bases, with 8 bases left in between. This CDR3 contains 13 residues. Written as DNA, the CDR3 is TGTGCCACCAGTGACCAAGGCGCCTACGAGCAGTACTTC. This encodes CATSDQGAYEQYF.

For this clonotype: Mismatch with germline at one junction end may stem from a read error. The rearrangement links TRBV7-2 to TRBJ2-5, with 13 positions matching TRBD2. This CDR3 has 15 amino acids. Germline V CDR1 and CDR2: SGHTA, FQGNSA. The CDR3 is CASRPTSGREETRYF. DNA for the CDR3: TGTGCCAGCAGGCCCACTAGCGGGAGGGAAGAGACCCGGTACTTC. The full variable domain, with the rest looked up from reference TRBV7-2 and TRBJ2-5, is GAGVSQSPSNKVTEKGKDVELRCDPISGHTALYWYRQSLGQGLEFLIYFQGNSAPDKSGLPSDRFSAERTGGSVSTLTIQRTQQEDSAVYLCASRPTSGREETRYFGPGTRLLVL.

The rearrangement joins TRBV12-3 or TRBV12-4 to TRBJ2-5; the match to TRBD2 covers 11 bases. This CDR3 contains 18 residues. With V trimmed by 5 bases and J by 2 bases, 13 bases remained unmatched. As DNA, the CDR3 is TGTGCCAGCAGTCCCCGGTTTGGTATAGCGGGGGGGCAAGAGACCCAGTACTTC. This encodes CASSPRFGIAGGQETQYF.